This TCR beta chain was recorded in a study of cytomegalovirus exposure and HLA in healthy donors. The CDR3 is made up of 14 amino acids. V shed 6 bases and J shed 7 bases, with 19 bases lying between them. Germline CDR1 and CDR2: SGDLS and YYNGEE. The PCR contained 60 Vbeta and 13 Jbeta primers. The repertoire was sequenced with immunoSEQ multiplex PCR; TCRdb's copy has only in-frame clones and lacks some. The sample has fewer than 250,000 clones; 65% to 85% are singletons. This clone was recorded only once. This receptor was identified in a boy between 2 and 10 years old in good health and CMV-seronegative. The V and J genes are TRBV9 and TRBJ1-2; a possible D gene is TRBD1 (6 bases). Sequenced material: PBMCs. The CDR3 DNA sequence: TGTGCCAGCAACCCGGACAGCCTCCTTGGTGGCTACACCTTC. Protein: CASNPDSLLGGYTF.